This T cell receptor beta chain stems from a study of T-cell reconstitution after alpha-beta-depleted transplantation in children. This clonotype was picked up a small number of times. The library targeted TCRbeta and was prepared with unique molecular identifiers. TCRdb itself ran the PCR reads through MiXCR, one entry per CDR3 protein. The repertoire holds approximately 85,000 distinct CDR3 sequences, with less than 20% as singletons. CDR1 and CDR2 (germline): DFQATT, SNEGSKA (reference sequence). This CDR3 has 13 amino acids. V was clipped by 0 bases and J by 10 bases; unmatched bases: 5. J is TRBJ2-2 and V is TRBV20-1; 7 nucleotides match TRBD1. The specimen was PBMCs, mostly from graft donor cells, collected 180 days after TCRalphabeta/CD19-depleted stem cell transplant. The sequence derives from a male patient aged 2 to 10 who had a stem cell transplant for acute lymphoblastic leukemia, so the T cells may come from the graft donor. Here the CDR3 reads CSARDDRAKELFF. The CDR3 nucleotides read TGCAGTGCTAGAGACGACAGGGCCAAGGAGCTGTTTTTT.